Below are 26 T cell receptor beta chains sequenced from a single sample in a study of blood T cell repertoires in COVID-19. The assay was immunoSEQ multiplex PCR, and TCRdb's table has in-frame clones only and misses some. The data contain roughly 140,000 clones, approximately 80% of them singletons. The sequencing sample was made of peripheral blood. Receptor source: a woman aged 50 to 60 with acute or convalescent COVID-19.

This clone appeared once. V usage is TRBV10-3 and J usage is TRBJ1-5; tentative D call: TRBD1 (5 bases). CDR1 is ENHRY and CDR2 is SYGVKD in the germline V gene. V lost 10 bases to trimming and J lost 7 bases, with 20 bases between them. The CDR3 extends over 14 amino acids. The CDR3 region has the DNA TGTGCCACCGTACAGGAAAAGGGAGGACAGCCCCAGCATTTT. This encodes CATVQEKGGQPQHF.

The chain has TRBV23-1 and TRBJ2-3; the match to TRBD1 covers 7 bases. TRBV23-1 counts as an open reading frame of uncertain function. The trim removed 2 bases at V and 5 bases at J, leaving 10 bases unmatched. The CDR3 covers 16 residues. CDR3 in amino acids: CASSQQDGTARDTQYF. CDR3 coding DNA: TGCGCCAGCAGTCAACAAGACGGGACAGCTAGAGATACGCAGTATTTT.

Here the CDR3 reads CASSNRGGQYF. CDR3 in DNA: TGTGCCAGCAGTAATCGAGGGGGCCAGTACTTC. J is TRBJ2-4 and V is TRBV6-2 or TRBV6-3; 7 bases agree with TRBD1. The CDR3 has 11 residues. Germline V CDR1 and CDR2: MNHEY, SVGEGT. Trimming removed 5 bases from V and 13 bases from J; junction bases left unmatched: 5.

CDR3 amino acids: CASSLIGGSGNEQFF. The CDR3 region has the DNA TGTGCCAGCAGCTTAATCGGGGGTTCGGGCAATGAGCAGTTCTTC. This chain connects TRBV7-3 to TRBJ2-1, with D possibly matching TRBD2 (6 bases). CDR1 and CDR2 (germline): SGHTA, FQGTGA. This CDR3 spans 15 amino acids. V lost 1 base, J lost 6 bases, and 13 bases lay in between.

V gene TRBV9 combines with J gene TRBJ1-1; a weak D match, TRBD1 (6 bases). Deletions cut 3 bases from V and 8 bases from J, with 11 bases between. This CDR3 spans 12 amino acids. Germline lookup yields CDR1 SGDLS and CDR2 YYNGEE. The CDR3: CASSGLTGEAFF. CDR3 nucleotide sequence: TGTGCCAGCAGCGGATTAACAGGGGAAGCTTTCTTT.

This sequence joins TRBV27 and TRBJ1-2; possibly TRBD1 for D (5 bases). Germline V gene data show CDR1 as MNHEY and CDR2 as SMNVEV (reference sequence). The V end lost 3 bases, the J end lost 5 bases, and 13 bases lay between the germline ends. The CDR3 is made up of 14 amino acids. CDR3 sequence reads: CASSFGGGDYGYTF. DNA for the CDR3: TGTGCCAGCAGTTTTGGGGGAGGGGATTATGGCTACACCTTC.

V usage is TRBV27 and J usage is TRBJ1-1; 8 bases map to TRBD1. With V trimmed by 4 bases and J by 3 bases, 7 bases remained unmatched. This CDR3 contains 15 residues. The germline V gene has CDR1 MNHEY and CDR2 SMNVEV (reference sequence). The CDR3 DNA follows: TGTGCCAGCAGTTCCCTCGGACAGGGACACACTGAAGCTTTCTTT. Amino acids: CASSSLGQGHTEAFF.

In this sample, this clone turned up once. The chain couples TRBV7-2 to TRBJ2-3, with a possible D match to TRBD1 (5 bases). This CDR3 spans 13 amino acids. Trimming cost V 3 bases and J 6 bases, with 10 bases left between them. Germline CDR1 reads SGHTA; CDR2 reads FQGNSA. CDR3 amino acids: CASSFGATDTQYF. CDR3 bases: TGTGCCAGCAGCTTTGGGGCTACGGATACGCAGTATTTT.

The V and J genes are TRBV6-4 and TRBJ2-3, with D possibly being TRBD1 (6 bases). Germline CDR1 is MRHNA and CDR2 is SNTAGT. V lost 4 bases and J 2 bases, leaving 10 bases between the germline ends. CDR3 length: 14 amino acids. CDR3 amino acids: CASSATGYTDTQYF. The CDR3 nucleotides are TGTGCCAGCAGTGCGACAGGTTACACAGATACGCAGTATTTT.

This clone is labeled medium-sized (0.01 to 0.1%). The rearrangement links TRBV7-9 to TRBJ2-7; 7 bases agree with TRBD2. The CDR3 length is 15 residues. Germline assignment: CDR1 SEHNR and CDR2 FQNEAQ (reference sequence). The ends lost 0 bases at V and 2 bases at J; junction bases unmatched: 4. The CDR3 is CASSLAGGRPYEQYF. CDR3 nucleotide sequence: TGTGCCAGCAGCTTAGCGGGAGGGCGCCCCTACGAGCAGTACTTC.

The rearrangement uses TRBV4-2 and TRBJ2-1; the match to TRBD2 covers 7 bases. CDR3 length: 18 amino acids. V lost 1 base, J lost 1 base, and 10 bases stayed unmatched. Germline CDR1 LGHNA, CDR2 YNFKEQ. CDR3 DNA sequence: TGTGCCAGCAGCCAAGGCCCCCTCACGGGAGGATCCTACAATGAGCAGTTCTTC. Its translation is CASSQGPLTGGSYNEQFF.

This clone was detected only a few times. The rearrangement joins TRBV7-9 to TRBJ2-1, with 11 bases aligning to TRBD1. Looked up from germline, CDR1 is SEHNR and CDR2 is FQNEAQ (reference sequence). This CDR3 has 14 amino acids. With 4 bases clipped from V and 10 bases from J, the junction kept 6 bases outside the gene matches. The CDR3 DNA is TGTGCCAGCAGCTGGACAGGGGGCCTCTACGAGCAGTTCTTC. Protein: CASSWTGGLYEQFF. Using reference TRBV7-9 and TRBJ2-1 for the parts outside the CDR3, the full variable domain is DTGVSQNPRHKITKRGQNVTFRCDPISEHNRLYWYRQTLGQGPEFLTYFQNEAQLEKSRLLSDRFSAERPKGSFSTLEIQRTEQGDSAMYLCASSWTGGLYEQFFGPGTRLTVL.

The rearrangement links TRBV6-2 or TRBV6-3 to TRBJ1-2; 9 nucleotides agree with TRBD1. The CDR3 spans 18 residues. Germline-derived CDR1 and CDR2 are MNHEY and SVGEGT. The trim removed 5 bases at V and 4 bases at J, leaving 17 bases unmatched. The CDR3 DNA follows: TGTGCCAGCAGTAAAACTCAAACACCGGGACAGGGCCTCTATGGCTACACCTTC. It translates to CASSKTQTPGQGLYGYTF.

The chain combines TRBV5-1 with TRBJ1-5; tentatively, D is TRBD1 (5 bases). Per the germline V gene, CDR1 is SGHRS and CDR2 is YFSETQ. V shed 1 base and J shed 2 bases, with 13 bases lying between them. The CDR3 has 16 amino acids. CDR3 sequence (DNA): TGCGCCAGCAGCTTGTCTGGGGGAGGTGGCAATCAGCCCCAGCATTTT. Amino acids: CASSLSGGGGNQPQHF.

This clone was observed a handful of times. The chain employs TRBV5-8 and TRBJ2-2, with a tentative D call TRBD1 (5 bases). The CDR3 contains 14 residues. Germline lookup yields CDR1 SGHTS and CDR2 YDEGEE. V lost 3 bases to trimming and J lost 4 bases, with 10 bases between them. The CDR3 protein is CASSSRQLTGELFF. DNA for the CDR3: TGTGCCAGCAGCTCACGACAGCTCACCGGGGAGCTGTTTTTT.

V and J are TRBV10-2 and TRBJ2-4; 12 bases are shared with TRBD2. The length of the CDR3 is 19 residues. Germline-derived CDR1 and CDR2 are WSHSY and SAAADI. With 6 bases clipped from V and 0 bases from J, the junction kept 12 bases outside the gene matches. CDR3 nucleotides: TGCGCCAGCAGAAACGGACTAGCGGGGACCCAACTAGCCAAAAACATTCAGTACTTC. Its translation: CASRNGLAGTQLAKNIQYF.

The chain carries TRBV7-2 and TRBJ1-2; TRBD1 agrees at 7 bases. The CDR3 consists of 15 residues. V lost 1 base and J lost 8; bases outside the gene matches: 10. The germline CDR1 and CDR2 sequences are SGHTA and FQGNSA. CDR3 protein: CASSLDRGGESGYTF. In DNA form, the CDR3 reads TGTGCCAGCAGCTTAGATAGAGGGGGCGAGTCGGGCTACACCTTC.

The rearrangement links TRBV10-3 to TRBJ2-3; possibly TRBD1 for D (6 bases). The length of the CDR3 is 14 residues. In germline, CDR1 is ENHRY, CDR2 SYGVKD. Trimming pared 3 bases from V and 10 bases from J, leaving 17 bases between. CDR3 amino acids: CAISESTGAGAQYF. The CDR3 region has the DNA TGTGCCATCAGTGAATCGACAGGCGCCGGTGCGCAGTATTTT.

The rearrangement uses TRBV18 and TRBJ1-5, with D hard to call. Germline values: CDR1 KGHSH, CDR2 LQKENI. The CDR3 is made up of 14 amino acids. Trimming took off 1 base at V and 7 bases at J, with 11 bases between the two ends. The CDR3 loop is CASSPQRDRQPQHF. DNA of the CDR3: TGTGCCAGCTCACCACAGAGGGATCGACAGCCCCAGCATTTT. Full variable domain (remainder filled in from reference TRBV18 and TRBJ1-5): NAGVMQNPRHLVRRRGQEARLRCSPMKGHSHVYWYRQLPEEGLKFMVYLQKENIIDESGMPKERFSAEFPKEGPSILRIQQVVRGDSAAYFCASSPQRDRQPQHFGDGTRLSIL.

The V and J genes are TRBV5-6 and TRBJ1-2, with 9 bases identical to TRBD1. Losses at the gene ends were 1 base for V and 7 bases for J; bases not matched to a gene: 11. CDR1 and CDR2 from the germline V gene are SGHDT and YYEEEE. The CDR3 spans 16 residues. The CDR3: CASSLYPGQGSSGYTF. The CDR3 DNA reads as TGTGCCAGCAGCTTGTATCCGGGACAGGGATCTAGTGGCTACACCTTC. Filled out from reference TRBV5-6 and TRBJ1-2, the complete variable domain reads DAGVTQSPTHLIKTRGQQVTLRCSPKSGHDTVSWYQQALGQGPQFIFQYYEEEERQRGNFPDRFSGHQFPNYSSELNVNALLLGDSALYLCASSLYPGQGSSGYTFGSGTRLTVV.

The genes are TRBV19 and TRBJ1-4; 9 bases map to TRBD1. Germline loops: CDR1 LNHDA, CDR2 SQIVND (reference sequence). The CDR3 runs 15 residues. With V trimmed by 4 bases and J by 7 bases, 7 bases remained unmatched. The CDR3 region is CASSTPGQGVEKLFF. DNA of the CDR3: TGTGCCAGTAGTACTCCGGGACAGGGCGTTGAAAAACTGTTTTTT.

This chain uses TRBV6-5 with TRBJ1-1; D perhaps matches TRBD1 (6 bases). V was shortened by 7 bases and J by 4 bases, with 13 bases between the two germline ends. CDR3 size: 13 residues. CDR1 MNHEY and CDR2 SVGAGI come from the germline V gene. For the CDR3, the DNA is TGTGCCAGCACCAAAGGGGACATCACTGAAGCTTTCTTT. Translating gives CASTKGDITEAFF.

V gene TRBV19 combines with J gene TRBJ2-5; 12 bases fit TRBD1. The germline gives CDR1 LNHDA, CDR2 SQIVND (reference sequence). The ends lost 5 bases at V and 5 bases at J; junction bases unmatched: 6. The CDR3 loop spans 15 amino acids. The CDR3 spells CASSAGQGAAETQYF. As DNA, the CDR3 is TGTGCCAGTAGTGCGGGACAGGGGGCGGCTGAGACCCAGTACTTC.

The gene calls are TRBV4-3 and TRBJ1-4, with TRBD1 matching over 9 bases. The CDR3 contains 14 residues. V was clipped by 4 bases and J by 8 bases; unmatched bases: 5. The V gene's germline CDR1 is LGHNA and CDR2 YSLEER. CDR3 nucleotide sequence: TGCGCCAGCAGCCCACAGGGGGCGGGAGAAAAACTGTTTTTT. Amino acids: CASSPQGAGEKLFF.

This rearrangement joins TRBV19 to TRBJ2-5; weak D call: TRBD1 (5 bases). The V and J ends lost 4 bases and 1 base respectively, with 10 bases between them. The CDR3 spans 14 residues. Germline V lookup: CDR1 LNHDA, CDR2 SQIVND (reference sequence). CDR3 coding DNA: TGTGCCAGTAGTACCCGACAGTTCCAAGAGACCCAGTACTTC. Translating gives CASSTRQFQETQYF.

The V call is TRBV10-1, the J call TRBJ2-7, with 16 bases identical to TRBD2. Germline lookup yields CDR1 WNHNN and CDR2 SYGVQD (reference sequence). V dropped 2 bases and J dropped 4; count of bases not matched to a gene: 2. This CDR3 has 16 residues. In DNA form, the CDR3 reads TGCGCCAGCAGTGAGGGGACTAGCGGGAGGGGATACGAGCAGTACTTC. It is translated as CASSEGTSGRGYEQYF.